This T cell receptor (beta chain) was profiled in a study of cytomegalovirus exposure and HLA in healthy donors. Study overall: Of roughly 400 genotyped donors, about 80% clustered with self-reported Caucasian donors. Study results and caveats: As immune exposure information, only CMV serostatus was available. 15,000 to 20,000 TCR beta sequences were associated with HLA alleles at 0.05 false discovery rate in a later analysis. Within a later analysis, the majority of CMV-associated TCR beta chains appeared HLA-restricted.

It was with 60 Vbeta and 13 Jbeta primers that the PCR ran. Clones were sequenced by immunoSEQ multiplex PCR, and TCRdb holds only the in-frame ones, with some missing. The table lists roughly 200,000 clones, approximately 80% of them singletons. This clone turned up a few times. Its antigen is still unknown. This sample includes further DNA sequences coding for the same CDR3. CDR1 and CDR2 from the germline V gene are MDHEN and SYDVKM. V gave up 3 bases and J gave up 5 bases; unmatched junction bases: 5. The CDR3 contains 15 residues. V is TRBV28 and J is TRBJ1-5; TRBD1 matches 9 bases. This TCR was sampled from a woman in her 30s in good health and CMV-seropositive. The sequencing sample was made of PBMCs. This chain's CDR3 is CASSLSGTGHQPQHF. Here the CDR3 DNA reads TGTGCCAGCAGTTTGAGCGGGACAGGGCATCAGCCCCAGCATTTT.